This T cell receptor beta chain was recovered during a study of regulatory T cells in long-lasting Graves disease (dated by TCRdb to about 2021). Study-level background: In the newly diagnosed Graves' disease group, patients had been taking antithyroid drugs for less than 3 months. Persistent Graves' disease patients were compared with newly diagnosed Graves' disease patients by peripheral blood TCR sequencing and RNA sequencing. The study was registered as a clinical trial and conducted in China. A total of about 33 samples were covered by TCR sequencing, comprising approximately 13 persistent and approximately 20 newly diagnosed Graves' disease patients. Results and caveats for the whole study, not just this receptor: Because the primary lesion, thyroid tissue, could not be accessed, the study looked at peripheral blood alone. Preferential use of TRBV28, TRBJ1-2 and TRBJ2-5 was observed in persistent disease, whereas TRBV20-1 and TRBJ2-1 were favored in newly diagnosed disease. As a limitation, the authors acknowledged that the small sample size may reduce accuracy. Persistent Graves' disease patients showed lower TCR Shannon entropy and fewer highly expanded clones than newly diagnosed patients, suggesting clonal expansion. Only the TCR beta chain was sequenced and analyzed. Persistent patients shared more public clonotypes among themselves (around 3,000) than newly diagnosed patients did (about 900).

The library was built by means of multiplex PCR. Data came from an Illumina HiSeq 4000. TCR beta libraries were built with iRepertoire HTBI primers and Arm-PCR amplification of CDR3 regions. PCR products were gel purified before sequencing. The study's own analysis went as follows. Gene usage analysis of CDR3 amino acid clonotypes relied on the roughly 67 TRBV and about 15 TRBJ segments identified across samples. COPE and FqMerger were used to merge the filtered high-quality paired reads into contigs. BLAST was used to align contigs to IMGT TRBV, TRBD and TRBJ reference genes, and CDR3 was defined according to IMGT. Clonotypes above 0.1% frequency were classified as highly expanded clones. Repertoire diversity was measured by Shannon entropy, and V-J evenness by the Gini coefficient. A clonotype found in more than one individual was treated as public. TCRdb trimmed the raw reads at Q25, called clones with MiXCR and kept productive beta chains. For every CDR3 protein sequence, its rows merge into one entry that carries the most common genes and DNA. These V and J calls derive from TCRdb rather than the authors' analysis. This sample gives approximately 470,000 distinct CDR3 sequences in total; about 16% of them show up just once. The ten largest clonotypes hold less than 15% of the sample.

The CDR3 sequence holds 16 residues, the cysteine and phenylalanine included. Left in the record is the CDR3 DNA by itself, 48 bases read in frame from the first base. Via the germline V gene, CDR1 is KGHSH and CDR2 LQKENI. Turning to this clonotype: Its antigen is currently not known. A read error may be the cause here, since a much bigger clone is one base away.

In light of the paper, this sample's time point label describes: newly diagnosed GD, antithyroid drugs for less than 3 months. For both TCR sequencing and RNA sequencing, RNA was extracted from PBMCs in TRIzol. The diagnosis of Graves' disease was made according to American Thyroid Association guidelines. Recruitment of patients was carried out at an endocrinology department in Xi'an, China. Each patient gave around 9 milliliters of peripheral blood, collected in an EDTA anticoagulant tube. Ficoll Paque Plus density gradient separation was used to isolate PBMCs, and no additional T cell sorting was done. An Agilent 2100 Bioanalyzer and agarose gel were used to check RNA quality, and a NanoDrop 2000 was used to measure RNA concentration. The data were also submitted as part of a second study, on T cells in Graves' hyperthyroidism and ophthalmopathy. From that second study: A patient counted as having stable Graves' hyperthyroidism if no progression to ophthalmopathy occurred over 18 months of follow-up. Hyperthyroidism patients were aged 18 to 65 years and newly diagnosed, with disease duration of less than 2 months. Patients with uncontrolled infections, other autoimmune diseases, pregnancy or lactation were excluded. Diagnoses relied on clinical symptoms, serum thyroxine and TRAb, thyroid ultrasound and orbital computed tomography. The TCR CDR3 was subjected to a first round of RT-PCR using the HTBI primer set and the Qiagen OneStep RT-PCR kit. Most expanded thyroid clonotypes (frequency above 0.001) were also found in blood, which suggests that blood repertoires may mirror thyroid immune responses. A 13 V-J signature model separated ophthalmopathy from stable hyperthyroidism, with approximately 86% sensitivity and roughly 81% specificity in cross-validation and 80%/75% in testing. During validation, the model predicted progression to ophthalmopathy a median of around 7 months ahead of onset, with more than 55% sensitivity and 72.22% specificity. To identify TCR V-J signatures that set the groups apart, the researchers used a discovery cohort of about a hundred patients, made up of 40 to 45 with Graves' ophthalmopathy and 57 with stable Graves' hyperthyroidism. Whether ophthalmopathy could be predicted prospectively was tested in an independent validation cohort made up of under 20 hyperthyroidism patients plus 17 patients who later progressed to ophthalmopathy. The roughly 100 discovery patients were randomly divided into training and test sets at a 7:3 ratio. Thyroid tissue and blood T-cell repertoires from more than five Graves' hyperthyroidism patients were also compared in the study. After sampling, hyperthyroidism patients received methimazole starting at 30 mg daily, and ophthalmopathy patients received high-dose intravenous methylprednisolone. The libraries were constructed in a second round of multiplex PCR and then size-selected and purified. Paired-end sequencing of the libraries was performed with 100 bp reads on an Illumina HiSeq2000. SOAPnuke was used to process the raw data, removing reads that contained adapters or uncalled bases, had a mean Phred below 15, or lacked an exact match to the constant primer or identifier. COPE v1.2.5 was used to merge the high-quality paired reads, and each unique nucleotide sequence was defined as a clonotype. Clonotypes were aligned to IMGT TRBV, TRBD and TRBJ reference segments using MiTCR v1.1. The analysis included only V-J combinations with a frequency above 0.0001, which together covered roughly 99% of the repertoires. The TCS score was defined as the ratio of F50 (clonal expansion) to E x V (chaos), calculated using BLOSUM62-based TCRdist between CDR3 peptides within each V-J. Welch's t-statistics and random forest reduced roughly 500 V-J features to 13, which were used in a naive Bayes classifier (R e1071). No statistical method was used to set the sample size in advance, and investigators knew the group allocation. The paper reports TCR Vbeta CDR3 sequencing of some 140 peripheral blood samples: around 45 ophthalmopathy, about 75 hyperthyroidism and around 17 progressor patients.

This receptor was taken from a middle-aged man with Graves disease. Donor details come from another sample of the same person, matched by shared clones. This chain is built from TRBV18 and TRBJ2-5; TRBD1 fits 8 bases in the junction. The J call may be mistaken, given a closer DNA end match to TRBJ2-1. The material sequenced was peripheral blood mononuclear cells (PBMCs), taken at new diagnosis, from a patient treated with antithyroid drugs. The CDR3 is CASSHIIRQGSHGQFF. The bases are TGTGCCAGCTCACACATAATACGACAGGGGAGTCATGGGCAGTTCTTC.